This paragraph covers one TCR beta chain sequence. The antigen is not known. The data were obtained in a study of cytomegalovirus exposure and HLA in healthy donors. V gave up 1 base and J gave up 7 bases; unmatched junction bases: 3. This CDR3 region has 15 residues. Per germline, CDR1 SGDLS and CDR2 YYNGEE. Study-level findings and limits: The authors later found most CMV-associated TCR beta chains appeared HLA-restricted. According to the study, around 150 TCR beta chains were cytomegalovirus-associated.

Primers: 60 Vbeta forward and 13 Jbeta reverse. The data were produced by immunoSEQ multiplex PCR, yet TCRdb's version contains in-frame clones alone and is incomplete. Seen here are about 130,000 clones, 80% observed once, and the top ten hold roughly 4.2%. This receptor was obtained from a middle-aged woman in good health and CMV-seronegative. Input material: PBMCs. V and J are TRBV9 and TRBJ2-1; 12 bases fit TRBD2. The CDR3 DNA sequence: TGTGCCAGCAGCGTAACTAGCGGGGGGAAGAATGAGCAGTTCTTC. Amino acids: CASSVTSGGKNEQFF.